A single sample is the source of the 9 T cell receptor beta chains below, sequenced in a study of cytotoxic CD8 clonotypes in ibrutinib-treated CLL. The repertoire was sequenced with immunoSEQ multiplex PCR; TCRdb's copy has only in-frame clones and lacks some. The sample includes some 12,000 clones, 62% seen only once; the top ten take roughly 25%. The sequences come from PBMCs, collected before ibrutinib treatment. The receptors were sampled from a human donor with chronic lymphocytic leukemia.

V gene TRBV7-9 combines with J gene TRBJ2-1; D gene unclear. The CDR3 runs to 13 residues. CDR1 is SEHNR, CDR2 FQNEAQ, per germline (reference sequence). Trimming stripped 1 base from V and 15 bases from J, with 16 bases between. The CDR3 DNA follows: TGTGCCAGCAGCTTAGACCAGACCGGTCGGTTGTTCTTC. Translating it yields CASSLDQTGRLFF.

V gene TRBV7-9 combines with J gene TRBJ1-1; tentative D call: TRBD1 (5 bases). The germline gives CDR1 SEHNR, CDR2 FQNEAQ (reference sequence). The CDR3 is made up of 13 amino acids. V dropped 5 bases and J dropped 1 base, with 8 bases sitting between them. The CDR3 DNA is TGTGCCAGCAGCACCACAGGGAACACTGAAGCTTTCTTT. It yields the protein CASSTTGNTEAFF.

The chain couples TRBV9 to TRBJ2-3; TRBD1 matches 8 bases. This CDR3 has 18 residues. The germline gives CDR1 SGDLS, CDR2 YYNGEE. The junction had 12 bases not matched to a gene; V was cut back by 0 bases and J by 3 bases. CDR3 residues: CASSVDPRGRTGTDTQYF. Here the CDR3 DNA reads TGTGCCAGCAGCGTAGATCCCAGGGGGCGTACAGGGACAGATACGCAGTATTTT.

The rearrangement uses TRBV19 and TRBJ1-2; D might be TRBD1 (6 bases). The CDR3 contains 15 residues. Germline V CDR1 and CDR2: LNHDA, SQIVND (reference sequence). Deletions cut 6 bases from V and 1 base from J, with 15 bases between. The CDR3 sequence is CASRSGAADNYGYTF. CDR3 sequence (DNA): TGTGCCAGTAGATCAGGGGCGGCCGATAACTATGGCTACACCTTC.

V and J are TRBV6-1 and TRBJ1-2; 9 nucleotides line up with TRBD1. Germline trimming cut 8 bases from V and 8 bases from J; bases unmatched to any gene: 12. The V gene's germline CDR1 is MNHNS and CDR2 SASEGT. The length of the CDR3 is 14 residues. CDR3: CASGGTGKFRGYTF. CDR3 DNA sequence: TGTGCCAGCGGTGGGACAGGGAAGTTTAGGGGCTACACCTTC.

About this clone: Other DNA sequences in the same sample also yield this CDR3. Here the CDR3 reads CASSGRGSSYEQYF. The DNA of the CDR3 is TGTGCCAGCAGTGGTAGGGGTAGCTCCTACGAGCAGTACTTC. The V gene is TRBV6-1, the J gene TRBJ2-7, with D possibly being TRBD1 (5 bases). Trimming stripped 4 bases from V and 0 bases from J, with 10 bases between. Germline values: CDR1 MNHNS, CDR2 SASEGT. The CDR3 spans 14 residues.

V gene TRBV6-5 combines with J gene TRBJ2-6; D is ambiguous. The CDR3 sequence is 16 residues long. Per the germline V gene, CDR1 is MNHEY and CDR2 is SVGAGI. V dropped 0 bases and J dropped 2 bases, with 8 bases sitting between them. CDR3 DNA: TGTGCCAGCAGTTACTCTTGGGTCCCTGGGGCCAACGTCCTGACTTTC. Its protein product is CASSYSWVPGANVLTF.

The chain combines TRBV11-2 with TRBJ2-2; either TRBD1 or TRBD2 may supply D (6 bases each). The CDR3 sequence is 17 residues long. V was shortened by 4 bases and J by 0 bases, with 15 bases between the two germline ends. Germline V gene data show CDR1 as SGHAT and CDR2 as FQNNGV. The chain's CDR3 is CASSSYRGLPNTGELFF. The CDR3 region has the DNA TGTGCCAGCAGCTCGTACCGGGGGCTACCGAACACCGGGGAGCTGTTTTTT.

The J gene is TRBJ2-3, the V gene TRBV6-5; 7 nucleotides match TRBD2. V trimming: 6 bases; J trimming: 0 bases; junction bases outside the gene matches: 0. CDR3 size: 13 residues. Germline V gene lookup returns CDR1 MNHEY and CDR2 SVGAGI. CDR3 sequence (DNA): TGTGCCAGCAGGGGGGGGAGCACAGATACGCAGTATTTT. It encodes CASRGGSTDTQYF.